Reported below is one TCR beta chain. Which antigen it targets is not known. The input lacks base qualities; no much larger clone sits a single base away. CDR1 and CDR2 are read off the germline V gene as MNHEY and SVGAGI. V is trimmed back by 1 base and J by 7 bases, and the junction contains 7 bases that no gene match accounts for. The CDR3 sequence holds 17 residues, the cysteine and phenylalanine included. Only the CDR3 part of the read is kept: 51 bases, read in frame from the first base. TCR beta VDJ combination and CDR3 sequence profiling used genomic DNA as the template. An Illumina HiSeq 2000 was the platform used for TCR repertoire sequencing. The study's own analysis went as follows. Repertoire assessment relied on Simpson's diversity index, CDR3 size and DJ length profiles, and TRBV/TRBJ rearrangement plots. The most abundant DNA sequence in the deep sequencing data was taken as the immunodominant clone. CDR3 amino acid sequences were screened for sharing across subjects and compared with published repertoires and the VDJdb database. TCRdb reworked the public reads: Q25 trimming with fastp, MiXCR clone assembly, productive beta chains retained. CDR3 protein duplicates are merged, each entry listing the most common genes and DNA. TCRdb's processing, not the study's, gives the V and J calls here. Present in this sample are roughly 160,000 distinct CDR3 sequences, about 45% of which were seen just once. The ten largest clones capture about 2.6% of the sample.

This sample is part of a study of CD8+CD57+ T cells in acquired aplastic anemia listed by TCRdb under 2018. Turning to the overall study: Extracted DNA from sorted CD4+ and CD8+ cells averaged approximately 3 ug, ranging from 0.2 to 27.4 ug. A CD8+CD57+ expansion meant a frequency higher than the mean frequency seen in healthy subjects. The research as a whole found: No significant difference in CD8+ Simpson's diversity was found between patients and healthy controls (P=0.060). Around 27 CD8+ CDR3 sequences were shared between patients and controls but appeared highly expressed in patients and within their immunodominant clones.

Expansion of CD8+CD57+ cells had been shown by flow cytometry in the patients chosen for sequencing. Every patient had a diagnosis of severe acquired aplastic anemia based on International Study of Aplastic Anemia and Agranulocytosis and Camitta criteria. Patients had received no therapy at the time of blood sampling. TCR repertoires of sorted CD4+ and CD8+ blood T cells from severe aplastic anemia patients and healthy subjects were deep-sequenced in the study. Patients were enrolled in the USA under clinicaltrials.gov protocols 00001620, 01623167, 00001397, 00071045, 00081523 and 00961064. Ficoll-Paque density gradient centrifugation was used to isolate peripheral blood mononuclear cells. Before DNA extraction, CD4+ and CD8+ T cells were sorted with FACS or magnetic beads.

The V and J genes are TRBV6-5 and TRBJ2-2, with 12 junctional bases fitting TRBD1. The source of this sequence is a human donor with aplastic anemia. The sample consisted of sorted CD4+, CD8+, or CD8+CD57+ T cells (not recorded which) from PBMCs. The CDR3 protein is CASSYWDRGLEGGELFF. The sequenced DNA: TGTGCCAGCAGTTACTGGGACAGGGGGCTTGAGGGCGGGGAGCTGTTTTTT.